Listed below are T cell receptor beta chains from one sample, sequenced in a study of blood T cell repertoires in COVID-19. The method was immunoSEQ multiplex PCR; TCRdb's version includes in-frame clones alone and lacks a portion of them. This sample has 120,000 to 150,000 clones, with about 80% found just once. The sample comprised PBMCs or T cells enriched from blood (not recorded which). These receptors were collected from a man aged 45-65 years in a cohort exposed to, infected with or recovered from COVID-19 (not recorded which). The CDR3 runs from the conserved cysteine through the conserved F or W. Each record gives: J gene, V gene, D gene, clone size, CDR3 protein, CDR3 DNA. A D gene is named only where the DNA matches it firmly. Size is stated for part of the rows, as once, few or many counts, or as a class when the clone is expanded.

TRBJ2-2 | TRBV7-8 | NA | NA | CASSPTSGELFF | TGTGCCAGCAGCCCGACTAGTGGGGAGCTGTTTTTT
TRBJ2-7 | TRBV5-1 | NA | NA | CASGLAPGDYEQYF | TGCGCCAGCGGGTTGGCCCCAGGGGACTACGAGCAGTACTTC
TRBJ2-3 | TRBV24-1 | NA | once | CATSDPNADTQYF | TGTGCCACCAGTGACCCCAACGCGGATACGCAGTATTTT
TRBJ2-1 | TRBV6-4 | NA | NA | CASGGDQNHNEQFF | TGTGCCAGCGGAGGGGACCAAAACCACAATGAGCAGTTCTTC
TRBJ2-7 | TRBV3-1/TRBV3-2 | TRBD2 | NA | CASSPGAGSYEQYF | TGTGCCAGCAGCCCCGGAGCGGGATCCTACGAGCAGTACTTC
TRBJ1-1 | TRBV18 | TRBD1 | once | CASSPGQPNTEAFF | TGTGCCAGCTCACCGGGACAGCCGAACACTGAAGCTTTCTTT
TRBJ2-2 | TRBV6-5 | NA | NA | CASAGSANTGELFF | TGTGCCAGCGCGGGGAGCGCGAACACCGGGGAGCTGTTTTTT
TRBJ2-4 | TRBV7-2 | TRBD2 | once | CASSASAGTTAKNIQYF | TGTGCCAGCAGCGCCTCGGCCGGGACTACCGCCAAAAACATTCAGTACTTC
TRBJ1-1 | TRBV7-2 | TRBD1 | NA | CASSLTPGSGGRDTEAFF | TGTGCCAGCAGCTTAACCCCTGGGTCAGGGGGCCGGGACACTGAAGCTTTCTTT
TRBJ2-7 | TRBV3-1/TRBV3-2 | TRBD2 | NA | CASSAGGYEQYF | TGTGCCAGCAGCGCGGGGGGATACGAGCAGTACTTC
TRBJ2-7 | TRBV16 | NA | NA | CASSQSPSSYEQYF | TGTGCCAGCAGCCAATCACCGAGCTCCTACGAGCAGTACTTC
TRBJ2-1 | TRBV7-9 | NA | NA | CASSGRDNSYNEQFF | TGTGCCAGCAGCGGTCGCGACAACTCCTACAATGAGCAGTTCTTC
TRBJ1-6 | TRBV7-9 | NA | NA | CASSLSSAYNSPLHF | TGTGCCAGCAGCTTATCCAGCGCCTATAATTCACCCCTCCACTTT
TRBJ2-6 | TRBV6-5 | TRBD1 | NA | CASRATGVGANVLTF | TGTGCCAGCAGAGCGACAGGGGTTGGGGCCAACGTCCTGACTTTC
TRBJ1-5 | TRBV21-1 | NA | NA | CAPKGGQPQHF | TGTGCGCCGAAAGGGGGACAGCCCCAGCATTTT
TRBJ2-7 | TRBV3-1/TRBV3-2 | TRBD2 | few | CASSQAGGKQYF | TGTGCCAGCAGCCAAGCGGGGGGTAAGCAGTACTTC
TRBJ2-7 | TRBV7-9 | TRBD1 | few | CASSITGQPSYEQYF | TGTGCCAGCAGCATTACGGGACAGCCTTCCTACGAGCAGTACTTC
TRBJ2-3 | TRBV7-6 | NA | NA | CASSLTLSKAATQYF | TGTGCCAGCAGCTTAACGCTATCAAAGGCAGCGACGCAGTATTTT
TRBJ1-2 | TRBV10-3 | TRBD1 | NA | CAIRGTGTNYGYTF | TGTGCCATCAGGGGGACAGGGACTAACTATGGCTACACCTTC
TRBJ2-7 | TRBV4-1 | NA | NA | CASSQALGGYEQYF | TGCGCCAGCAGCCAAGCTCTAGGCGGCTACGAGCAGTACTTC
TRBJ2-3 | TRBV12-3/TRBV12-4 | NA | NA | CATSRDTQYF | TGTGCCACTTCTCGGGATACGCAGTATTTT
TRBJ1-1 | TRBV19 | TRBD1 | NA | CASSVGQGNTEAFF | TGTGCCAGTAGTGTCGGACAGGGGAACACTGAAGCTTTCTTT
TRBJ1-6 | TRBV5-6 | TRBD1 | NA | CASSSPDRGSTYYNSPLHF | TGTGCCAGCAGCAGCCCGGACAGGGGATCGACTTATTATAATTCACCCCTCCACTTT
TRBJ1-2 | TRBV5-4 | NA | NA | CASVAGENGYTF | TGTGCCAGCGTTGCAGGGGAAAATGGCTACACCTTC
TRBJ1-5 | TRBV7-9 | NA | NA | CASSLGLEGQPQHF | TGTGCCAGCAGCTTGGGGCTCGAAGGGCAGCCCCAGCATTTT
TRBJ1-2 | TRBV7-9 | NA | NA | CASSLAEEQVYF | TGTGCCAGCAGCTTAGCTGAAGAACAGGTCTACTTC
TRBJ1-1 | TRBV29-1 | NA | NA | CSVGGLGGKANTEAFF | TGCAGCGTTGGGGGCCTGGGTGGGAAGGCGAACACTGAAGCTTTCTTT
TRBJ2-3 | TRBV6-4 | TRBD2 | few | CASSEGTSGTDTQYF | TGTGCCAGCAGTGAGGGGACTAGCGGCACAGATACGCAGTATTTT
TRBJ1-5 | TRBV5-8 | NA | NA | CASSPQGGGSNQPQHF | TGTGCCAGCAGCCCCCAGGGAGGGGGTAGCAATCAGCCCCAGCATTTT
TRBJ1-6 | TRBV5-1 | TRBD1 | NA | CASRGGQGAMFPLHF | TGCGCCAGCAGGGGGGGACAGGGAGCCATGTTCCCCCTCCACTTT
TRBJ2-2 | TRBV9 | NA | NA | CASSVSTVNTGELFF | TGTGCCAGCAGCGTGTCCACGGTGAACACCGGGGAGCTGTTTTTT
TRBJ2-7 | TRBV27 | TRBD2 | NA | CASKLAGGAMYEQYF | TGTGCCAGCAAACTAGCGGGGGGCGCGATGTACGAGCAGTACTTC
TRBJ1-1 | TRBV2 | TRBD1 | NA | CASSGQGARTEAFF | TGTGCCAGCAGTGGACAGGGGGCCCGAACTGAAGCTTTCTTT
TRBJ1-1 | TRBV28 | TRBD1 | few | CASRQGATEAFF | TGTGCCAGCAGACAGGGGGCGACTGAAGCTTTCTTT
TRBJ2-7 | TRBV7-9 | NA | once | CASSPRQGMGYEQYF | TGTGCCAGCAGCCCCCGTCAGGGCATGGGTTACGAGCAGTACTTC
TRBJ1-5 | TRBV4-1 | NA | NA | CASSQGWTGNQPQHF | TGCGCCAGCAGCCAAGGCTGGACAGGCAATCAGCCCCAGCATTTT
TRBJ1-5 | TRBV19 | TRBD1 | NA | CASSVTGVNQPQHF | TGTGCCAGTAGTGTGACAGGGGTCAATCAGCCCCAGCATTTT
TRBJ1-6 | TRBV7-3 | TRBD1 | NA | CASSPTGGGSPLHF | TGTGCCAGCAGCCCAACAGGGGGCGGCTCACCCCTCCACTTT
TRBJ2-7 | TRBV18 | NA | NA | CASSPREFNYEQYF | TGTGCCAGCTCACCGAGGGAGTTCAACTACGAGCAGTACTTC
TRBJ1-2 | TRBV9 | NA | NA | CASSVGNAAYGYTF | TGTGCCAGCAGCGTAGGTAACGCGGCCTATGGCTACACCTTC
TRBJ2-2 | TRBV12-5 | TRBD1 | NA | CARDRGTGELFF | TGTGCTAGGGACAGGGGCACCGGGGAGCTGTTTTTT
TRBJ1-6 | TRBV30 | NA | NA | CAWSTLRGGSPLHF | TGTGCCTGGAGTACTTTACGGGGAGGATCACCCCTCCACTTT
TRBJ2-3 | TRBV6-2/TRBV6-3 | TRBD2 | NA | CASSYYGGASDTQYF | TGTGCCAGCAGTTATTACGGGGGGGCTTCAGATACGCAGTATTTT
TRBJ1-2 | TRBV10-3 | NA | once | CAISEQGYGYTF | TGTGCCATCAGTGAACAGGGCTATGGCTACACCTTC
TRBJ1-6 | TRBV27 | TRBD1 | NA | CASRPDRGPNSPLHF | TGTGCCAGCAGACCTGACAGGGGGCCTAATTCACCCCTCCACTTT
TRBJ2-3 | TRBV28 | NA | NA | CASSDLGLRSSTDTQYF | TGTGCCAGCAGCGACCTCGGCCTAAGGAGTAGCACAGATACGCAGTATTTT
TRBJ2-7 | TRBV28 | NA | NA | CASRSLGATYEQYF | TGTGCCAGCAGGTCCCTGGGGGCCACCTACGAGCAGTACTTC
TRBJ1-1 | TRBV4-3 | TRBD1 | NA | CASSQITGQGMNTEAFF | TGCGCCAGCAGCCAAATAACGGGACAGGGGATGAACACTGAAGCTTTCTTT
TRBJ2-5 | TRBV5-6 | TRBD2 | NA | CASSIGGGGQETQYF | TGTGCCAGCAGCATTGGCGGCGGGGGCCAAGAGACCCAGTACTTC
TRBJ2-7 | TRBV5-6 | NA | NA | CASSSGTIYEQYF | TGTGCCAGCAGTTCCGGGACAATCTACGAGCAGTACTTC
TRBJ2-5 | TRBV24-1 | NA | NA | CATSDPDRYQETQYF | TGTGCCACCAGTGACCCAGACAGGTACCAAGAGACCCAGTACTTC
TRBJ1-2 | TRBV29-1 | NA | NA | CSVEDRVGYTF | TGCAGCGTTGAAGATCGTGTTGGCTACACCTTC
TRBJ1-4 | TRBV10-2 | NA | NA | CASSQSNEKLFF | TGCGCCAGCAGCCAGTCAAATGAAAAACTGTTTTTT
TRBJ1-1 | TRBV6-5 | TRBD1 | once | CASTSGQGRTEAFF | TGTGCCAGCACCTCGGGACAGGGAAGGACTGAAGCTTTCTTT
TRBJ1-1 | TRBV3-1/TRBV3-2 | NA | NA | CASRRDMNTEAFF | TGTGCCAGCAGGAGGGACATGAACACTGAAGCTTTCTTT
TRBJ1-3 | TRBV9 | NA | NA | CASSVGDTGNTIYF | TGTGCCAGCAGCGTGGGGGACACTGGAAACACCATATATTTT
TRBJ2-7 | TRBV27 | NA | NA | CASSFAGGSEQYF | TGTGCCAGCAGTTTCGCAGGGGGGAGCGAGCAGTACTTC
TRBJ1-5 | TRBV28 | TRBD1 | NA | CASIPTPGQGNQPQHF | TGTGCCAGCATACCCACACCGGGACAGGGTAATCAGCCCCAGCATTTT